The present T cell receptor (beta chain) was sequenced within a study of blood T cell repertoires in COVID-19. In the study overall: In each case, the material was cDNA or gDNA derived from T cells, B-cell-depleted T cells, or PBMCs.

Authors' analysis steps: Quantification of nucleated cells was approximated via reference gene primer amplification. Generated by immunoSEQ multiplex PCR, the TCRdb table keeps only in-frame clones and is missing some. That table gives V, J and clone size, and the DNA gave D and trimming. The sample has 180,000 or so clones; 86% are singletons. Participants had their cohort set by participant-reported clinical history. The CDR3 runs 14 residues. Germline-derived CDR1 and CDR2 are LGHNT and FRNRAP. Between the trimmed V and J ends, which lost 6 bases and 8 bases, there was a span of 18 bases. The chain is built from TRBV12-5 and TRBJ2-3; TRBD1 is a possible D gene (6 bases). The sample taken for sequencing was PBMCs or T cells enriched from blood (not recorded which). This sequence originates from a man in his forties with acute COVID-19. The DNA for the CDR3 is TGTGCTAGTGGAGAGATACAGGGCCCGGTTACGCAGTATTTT. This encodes CASGEIQGPVTQYF.